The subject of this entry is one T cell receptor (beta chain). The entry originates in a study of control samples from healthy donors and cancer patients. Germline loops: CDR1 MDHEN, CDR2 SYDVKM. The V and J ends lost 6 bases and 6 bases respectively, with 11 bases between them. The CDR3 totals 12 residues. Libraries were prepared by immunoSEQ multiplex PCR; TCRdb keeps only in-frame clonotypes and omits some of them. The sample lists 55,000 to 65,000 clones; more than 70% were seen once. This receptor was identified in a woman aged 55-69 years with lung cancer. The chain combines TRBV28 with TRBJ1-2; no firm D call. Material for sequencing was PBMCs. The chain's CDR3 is CASRYNPDGYTF. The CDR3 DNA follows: TGTGCCAGCAGATACAACCCCGATGGCTACACCTTC.